This section outlines one T cell receptor (beta chain) sequence together with its context. What this receptor recognizes is not known. Per-base quality was not reported, and no clone a single base away is much larger than it. This record comes from a study of shared clonotypes between healthy human individuals (dated by TCRdb to between 2020 and 2021). In the study overall: Three men and two women, aged 18 to 49 years, made up the cohort. To estimate repertoire size and how much clonotypes are shared between individuals, the study performed deep sequencing of blood TCR repertoires from five healthy adults. Libraries were prepared and TCR repertoires were sequenced by different laboratories using diverse techniques, in order to increase sequencing depth and limit assay-specific biases. For each donor, three plates each were used for CD4 naive and CD4 memory, two plates were used for CD8 naive, and one plate was used for CD8 memory. Between about 0.8 and 9.5 billion PBMCs per donor were obtained by leukapheresis.

According to the germline V gene, CDR1 reads SNHLY and CDR2 reads FYNNEI. The CDR3 measures 14 amino acids from cysteine to phenylalanine. Just CDR3 DNA is preserved here, 42 bases in frame from base 1. Trimming costs V 9 bases and J 8 bases, and their ends lie 22 bases apart. TCR CDR3 regions were amplified from genomic DNA by multiplex PCR using the deep immunoSEQ assay. For each cell subset, the extracted genomic DNA was distributed evenly across all wells of several immunoSEQ 96-well plates, and each plate served as one replicate. For sorted subsets, roughly 200 ng of genomic DNA, equivalent to about 30,000 T cell genomes, went into each replicate PCR. Purified libraries were measured with a Qubit 3.0 fluorometer, size-checked on a Bioanalyzer 2100, and measured again with the KAPA Library Quantification kit. Every immunoSEQ 96-well plate was sequenced on a dedicated single-read 150-cycle Illumina NextSeq 550 flow cell. Processing in the source paper ran as follows. Because the immunoSEQ output included only junctional sequences and no quality scores, the filtering could not be the same as the filtering used for full-length reads. Sequences were annotated with PyIR, a Python wrapper for IgBLAST v1.9, using IMGT germline references to assign V/J genes and CDR3. Any read was removed if the V/J assignment was weak (E-value above 1e-6), the CDR3 was missing, or the read contained stop codons, out-of-frame junctions, or ambiguous translated residues. A V3J clonotype was defined by an identical inferred V gene, J gene, and CDR3 amino acid sequence. Percentage overlap between repertoires was computed as shared unique clonotypes divided by the size of the smaller repertoire. Three approaches were used to assess repertoire richness: RTK rarefaction, the Chao1 estimator, and Recon v2.1 estimates of unobserved clonotypes. Generation probabilities for all TCRbeta clonotypes obtained by the gDNA method from several donors were computed using OLGA. Here the immuneACCESS table is served through TCRdb, limited to in-frame sequences with V and J called. Missing clones are a known gap in these copies; in checked studies unresolved V genes cover under half, and the rest lacks a known reason. The V and J calls and clone size are taken from that table; D and trimming were inferred from the DNA. A total of about 1 million clones appear in this sample, 60% to 80% of them only once. About 1.5% of the sample is taken by the ten largest.

General study outcomes and caveats: Based on pairwise subsampling, the degree of clonotype sharing among donors was expected to be affected by sequencing depth. Even with the large sequencing depth, rarefaction of the sorted-subset datasets indicated that sequencing was incomplete. Higher generation probabilities were observed for clonotypes shared by all four sorted-subset donors than for non-shared clonotypes. Approximately 5% of naive CD4, around 4% of naive CD8, about 2.5% of memory CD4, and over 0.35% of memory CD8 clonotypes were shared across a few donors. Because the study included only a small number of donors, the genetic and exposure-history diversity represented was limited. Estimated clonotype richness was generally larger for naive than for memory subsets. Sampling was limited to blood, and TCR repertoires in tissue likely differ from TCR repertoires in blood.

The donors were healthy, HIV-negative adults who had no recently reported acute infections or vaccinations. Only Caucasian adults living in Nashville, Tennessee, USA were represented among the donors. CD4+ T cells were enriched through magnetic negative selection, after which naive cells were positively selected on CD45RA and the remaining negative fraction served as the memory subset. Blood was obtained by leukapheresis, after which PBMCs were separated by Ficoll-Histopaque density gradient centrifugation and cryopreserved in liquid nitrogen vapor phase. Analytical flow cytometry was used to check the purity and quantity of each magnetically sorted T cell population. Genomic DNA was isolated from every sorted fraction and measured by UV absorbance on a Nanodrop 2000c.

Rearrangement joined TRBV2 to TRBJ1-2; the D segment cannot be called with confidence. Sequencing was performed on memory CD4+ T cells sorted from blood. The cell subset or site label, read with the paper, signifies: CD45RA-negative fraction. This TCR came from a man younger than 30 in good health. The CDR3 region: CASTPQTEARGYTF. The DNA sequence reads TGTGCCAGTACACCCCAAACTGAGGCTAGGGGCTACACCTTC.